This T cell receptor (beta chain) was found in a study of naive and memory T cell subsets. Points from the study as a whole: Naive and memory repertoire findings lacked a ground truth for validation.

The sample holds a few counts of this clonotype. Its antigen is unidentified. The CDR3 sequence is 14 residues long. Germline lookup yields CDR1 SQVTM and CDR2 ANQGSEA. V gave up 7 bases and J gave up 4 bases; unmatched junction bases: 13. An equimolar mix of two oligonucleotides served as the beta constant-region primer for TRBC1 and TRBC2. Four rounds of PCR amplified the ligated cDNA using nested alpha and beta constant-region primers plus SP2. TCRdb itself ran the UMI-ligation and nested PCR reads through MiXCR, one entry per CDR3 protein. This table has 120,000 or so distinct CDR3 sequences, over 30% appearing once.

Sequencing was done on a sample of central memory CD4+ T cells from blood. The rearrangement uses TRBV29-1 and TRBJ2-7; TRBD1 matches at 7 bases. The TCR comes from a human donor in good health. The CDR3 sequence is CSGWTPGQSYEQYF. The CDR3 nucleotides are TGCAGCGGCTGGACCCCGGGACAGAGTTACGAGCAGTACTTC.